These 3 T cell receptor beta chains share one sample of origin, sequenced in a study of STAT5B mutations in CD4+ large granular lymphocyte leukemia. Data came from immunoSEQ multiplex PCR; TCRdb stores just in-frame clones and leaves some out. The sample has some 34,000 clones; approximately 74% are singletons. The specimen was CD4+ T cells from blood buffy coats. Every receptor here comes from a human donor in good health.

In this sample, this clone turned up a few times. The chain links TRBV11-3 to TRBJ2-1; 13 nucleotides line up with TRBD2. There are 14 residues in the CDR3. From germline, CDR1 is SGHNT and CDR2 YENEEA. Trimming at V came to 8 bases and at J to 9 bases, leaving 7 bases not matched to a gene. CDR3 residues: CASQPGLAGSEQFF. In nucleotides, the CDR3 is TGTGCCAGCCAACCGGGACTAGCGGGAAGTGAGCAGTTCTTC.

The genes are TRBV30 and TRBJ2-2; possible D gene TRBD2, 5 bases. The CDR3 totals 13 residues. Trimming left V 2 bases short and J 3 bases short, with 7 bases between. The germline gives CDR1 GTSNPN, CDR2 SVGIG (reference sequence). The CDR3 sequence is CAWSRGHTGELFF. The CDR3 DNA reads as TGTGCCTGGAGTAGAGGGCACACCGGGGAGCTGTTTTTT.

This chain joins TRBV5-4 and TRBJ2-7; TRBD2 matches at 8 bases. The V and J ends lost 1 base and 5 bases, in that order; junction bases with no gene match: 8. There are 15 residues in the CDR3. The germline CDR1 and CDR2 sequences are SGHNT and YYREEE (reference sequence). CDR3 amino acids: CASSLRAGTRNEQYF. Written as DNA, the CDR3 is TGTGCCAGCAGCTTGCGAGCCGGGACTAGAAACGAGCAGTACTTC.